The clone carrying this T cell receptor beta chain came up a few times. Its specificity is not known. The investigators reverse transcribed all of the isolated RNA, so they sequenced expressed TCRB transcripts. Measured with immunoSEQ multiplex PCR; TCRdb has only the in-frame clones, and not every one. Of some 150,000 clones detected, 8.5% to 10% appear once; the ten largest clones hold about 0.75%. Germline V gene lookup returns CDR1 SGHDN and CDR2 FVKESK. CDR3 length equals 17 residues. V lost 1 base and J 0 bases, leaving 13 bases between the germline ends. This sample was taken from a study of beta chain features in type 1 diabetes. Overall study: Summed over all samples, the examined sorted cells came to fewer than 120 million. Regarding the study as a whole: At VDJ recombination sites, type 1 diabetes patients had fewer insertions and more deleted nucleotides. All four CD4+ subsets of Type 1 diabetes patients contained TCRB CDR3s that were moderately but significantly shorter.

Sequencing was carried out using central memory CD4+ T cells from blood. The clonotype originates from a woman aged 25 to 45 with type 1 diabetes. The chain combines TRBV14 with TRBJ1-3, with D possibly TRBD1 on 5 matching bases. The chain's CDR3 is CASSQGRTGLSGNTIYF. As DNA, the CDR3 is TGTGCCAGCAGCCAAGGGCGGACGGGACTCTCTGGAAACACCATATATTTT.